This T cell receptor beta chain was captured in a study of shared clonotypes between healthy human individuals. The CDR3 extends over 20 amino acids. Trimming at V came to 0 bases and at J to 3 bases, leaving 19 bases not matched to a gene. The germline gives CDR1 SGHDN, CDR2 FVKESK. The protocol was immunoSEQ multiplex PCR, while the TCRdb copy is restricted to in-frame clones and leaves out a portion. The sample records about 2,500,000 clones, more than 80% being singletons. The TCR was taken from a man aged 18-30 years in good health. Sequenced: naive CD4+ T cells sorted from blood. This sample's subset: CD45RA+ positively selected. The gene calls are TRBV14 and TRBJ2-7, with TRBD2 matching 8 bases. The CDR3 sequence is CASSQEHRAGVGALNYEQYF. Here the CDR3 DNA reads TGTGCCAGCAGCCAAGAACACCGAGCGGGAGTTGGAGCCCTGAACTACGAGCAGTACTTC. The full variable domain, with the rest looked up from reference TRBV14 and TRBJ2-7, is EAGVTQFPSHSVIEKGQTVTLRCDPISGHDNLYWYRRVMGKEIKFLLHFVKESKQDESGMPNNRFLAERTGGTYSTLKVQPAELEDSGVYFCASSQEHRAGVGALNYEQYFGPGTRLTVT.